This T cell receptor (beta chain) originates from a study of T cell clonality in common variable immunodeficiency. Study observations and caveats: CVID subjects had higher TCRbeta clonality than healthy controls, most marked in about a third. In common variable immunodeficiency, TCR beta chains reportedly carried fewer deletions and N-nucleotide insertions. Shared TCRbeta clones were fewer between CVID subjects than controls.

This clone was seen only a few times. Its cognate antigen is unknown. The read gets to within 3 residues of the CDR3 end, and the germline J gene fills in the rest. V gave up 1 base and J gave up 0 bases, with 10 bases separating them. Germline-derived CDR1 and CDR2 are SGHVS and FNYEAQ. The CDR3 is made up of 16 amino acids. Sequenced by immunoSEQ multiplex PCR; TCRdb stores in-frame clones only, minus some. Recorded here are around 29,000 clones, none singletons. This chain links TRBV7-6 with TRBJ1-3; D perhaps matches TRBD1 (5 bases). The sequence was obtained from a person aged 18 to 70 in good health. Material: peripheral blood mononuclear cells. The CDR3 here is CASSLEQGFSGNTIYF. CDR3 DNA, as far as it was read: TGTGCCAGCAGCTTAGAGCAGGGCTTCTCTGGAAACACC.